Listed here is a single TCR beta chain. Its antigen is unknown. The sample comes from a study of a mutant IDH1 vaccine in newly diagnosed glioma. The study, taken as a whole, reports: Pseudoprogression apparently lacked any relation to changes in top peripheral T cell clonotypes.

After removal of 0 bases from V and 7 bases from J, the junction contained 9 bases not matched to a gene. Germline CDR1 SNHLY, CDR2 FYNNEI. The CDR3 sequence is 16 residues long. Sequencing was performed with immunoSEQ multiplex PCR; in TCRdb, only in-frame clones are kept and a portion is missing. The repertoire consists of around 76,000 clones, with approximately 85% occurring once and the leading ten covering roughly 0.78%. Indicated time point: week 23, last vaccination. Doses of 300 ug of mutant IDH1 20-mer peptide were given with topical imiquimod. The receptor comes from a woman aged 45-65 years with glioma. The chain combines TRBV2 with TRBJ2-4, with 7 bases lining up with TRBD2. The sequences come from PBMCs, collected from a glioma patient whose treatment included an IDH1 peptide vaccine. The CDR3 DNA is TGTGCCAGCAGTGAAGCAGGGAGGGTGAGAGGGAACATTCAGTACTTC. Residues: CASSEAGRVRGNIQYF.